This T cell receptor beta chain originates from a study of control samples from healthy donors and cancer patients. Some clones are missing from TCRdb's copy, which holds only in-frame ones; the method was immunoSEQ multiplex PCR. The top ten hold around 1.4% of the sample, which has about 180,000 clones, 90% seen once. CDR1 and CDR2 from the germline V gene are SGHVS and FNYEAQ. CDR3 length: 15 residues. The germline V and J ends were trimmed by 0 bases and 2 bases, with 7 bases remaining between them. Sequenced material: blood. This rearrangement joins TRBV7-6 to TRBJ2-2; the D is unclear. The clonotype was recovered from a woman between 50 and 59 years old in good health. The CDR3 coding sequence is TGTGCCAGCAGCTTAGCCCCGGCTAACACCGGGGAGCTGTTTTTT. This encodes CASSLAPANTGELFF.